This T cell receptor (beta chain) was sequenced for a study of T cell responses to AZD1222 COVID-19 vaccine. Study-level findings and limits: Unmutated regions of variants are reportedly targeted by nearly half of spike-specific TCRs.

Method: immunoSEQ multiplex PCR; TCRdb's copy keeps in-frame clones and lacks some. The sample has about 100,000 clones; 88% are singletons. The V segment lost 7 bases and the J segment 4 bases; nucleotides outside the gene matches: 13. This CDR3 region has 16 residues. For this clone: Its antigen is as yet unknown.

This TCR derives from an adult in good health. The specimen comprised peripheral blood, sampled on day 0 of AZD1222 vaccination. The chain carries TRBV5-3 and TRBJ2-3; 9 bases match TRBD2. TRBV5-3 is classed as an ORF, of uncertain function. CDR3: CARARPASGNPDTQYF. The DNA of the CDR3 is TGTGCCAGAGCACGGCCGGCTAGCGGGAATCCAGATACGCAGTATTTT.